The next 16 T cell receptor beta chains were all read from a single sample in a study of blood T cell repertoires in COVID-19. Only in-frame clones appear in the TCRdb table, and some are missing; sequencing was by immunoSEQ multiplex PCR. Here the sample spans over 10,000 clones, over 85% being singletons. The specimen was peripheral blood. These receptors were taken from a man between 65 and 85 years old with active COVID-19.

This clone is medium-sized by share. The chain uses TRBV29-1 and TRBJ1-2; D gene unclear. From germline, CDR1 is SQVTM and CDR2 ANQGSEA. V was trimmed by 8 bases and J by 5 bases, leaving 12 bases between them. The CDR3 contains 11 residues. CDR3 sequence: CSSREVYGYTF. For the CDR3, the DNA is TGCAGCTCCCGAGAGGTTTATGGCTACACCTTC.

On this clone itself: Sequence at one end of the junction differs from germline and may be a read error. The chain combines TRBV7-2 with TRBJ2-7; 10 nucleotides agree with TRBD2. The CDR3 is 15 amino acids. CDR1 is SGHTA and CDR2 is FQGNSA in the germline V gene. The CDR3 region is CASSSQRGGSHEQYF. As DNA, the CDR3 is TGTGCCAGCAGTTCCCAGCGGGGGGGCTCCCACGAGCAGTACTTC.

V usage is TRBV18 and J usage is TRBJ2-3; the match to TRBD2 covers 16 bases. CDR1 is KGHSH, CDR2 LQKENI, per germline. With V trimmed by 3 bases and J by 3 bases, 6 bases remained unmatched. The CDR3 extends over 18 amino acids. CDR3 sequence: CASSPGTSGGARTDTQYF. Here the CDR3 DNA reads TGTGCCAGCTCACCTGGGACTAGCGGGGGGGCGAGGACAGATACGCAGTATTTT.

The V gene is TRBV19, the J gene TRBJ1-2; 8 bases agree with TRBD1. Germline lookup yields CDR1 LNHDA and CDR2 SQIVND (reference sequence). V shed 6 bases, J shed 4 bases, and the junction held 4 bases outside the gene matches. The CDR3 is 13 residues long. The CDR3 region is CASSQDRGYGYTF. The CDR3 DNA reads as TGTGCCAGTAGCCAAGACAGGGGCTATGGCTACACCTTC.

V and J are TRBV2 and TRBJ1-3, with 7 bases fitting TRBD1. This CDR3 comprises 14 residues. Losses at the gene ends were 4 bases for V and 2 bases for J; bases not matched to a gene: 2. Germline V CDR1 and CDR2: SNHLY, FYNNEI. The CDR3 region is CASSGQGAGNTIYF. CDR3 coding DNA: TGTGCCAGCAGTGGACAGGGAGCTGGAAACACCATATATTTT.

The chain links TRBV7-9 to TRBJ2-5; D gene uncertain. Germline CDR1 reads SEHNR; CDR2 reads FQNEAQ (reference sequence). V lost 0 bases to trimming and J lost 5 bases, with 10 bases between them. This CDR3 has 14 amino acids. This CDR3 reads CASSLASGRETQYF. CDR3 DNA sequence: TGTGCCAGCAGCTTAGCCTCTGGTCGGGAGACCCAGTACTTC.

This clone was seen once. The gene calls are TRBV6-2 or TRBV6-3 and TRBJ1-2; D unresolved. CDR3 size: 14 residues. Trimming shortened V by 0 bases and J by 2 bases, and 7 bases separated the two germline ends. Germline V lookup: CDR1 MNHEY, CDR2 SVGEGT. DNA of the CDR3: TGTGCCAGCAGTTACTCTGGCGGCAACTATGGCTACACCTTC. Translated, it gives CASSYSGGNYGYTF.

The rearrangement joins TRBV30 to TRBJ1-1; tentative D call: TRBD1 (5 bases). The CDR3 has 13 amino acids. V was pared by 0 bases and J by 1 base, with 6 bases between. The germline gives CDR1 GTSNPN, CDR2 SVGIG (reference sequence). CDR3 coding DNA: TGTGCCTGGAGTGTACAGGAGAACACTGAAGCTTTCTTT. Its protein is CAWSVQENTEAFF.

This sequence joins TRBV19 and TRBJ1-3; D is ambiguous. The germline V gene encodes CDR1 LNHDA and CDR2 SQIVND (reference sequence). Trimming cost V 5 bases and J 2 bases, with 10 bases left between them. The CDR3 covers 14 residues. The CDR3 is CASSWAPAGNTIYF. CDR3 nucleotide sequence: TGTGCCAGTAGTTGGGCTCCAGCTGGAAACACCATATATTTT.

This clone was counted once. The J gene is TRBJ1-6, the V gene TRBV9; tentatively, D is TRBD1 (6 bases). The CDR3 runs to 14 residues. Per the germline V gene, CDR1 is SGDLS and CDR2 is YYNGEE. The V and J ends lost 4 bases and 5 bases respectively, with 10 bases between them. CDR3 sequence (DNA): TGTGCCAGCAGCACACAGGGTCATAATTCACCCCTCCACTTT. Protein product: CASSTQGHNSPLHF.

The chain carries TRBV2 and TRBJ1-5, with D unresolved. The germline gives CDR1 SNHLY, CDR2 FYNNEI. The CDR3 consists of 18 residues. Trimming removed 1 base from V and 7 bases from J, with 23 bases in between. CDR3 sequence (DNA): TGTGCCAGCAGTGAAGGCTTTTTGTGGGCAGGCCGGGAGCAGCCCCAGCATTTT. It is translated as CASSEGFLWAGREQPQHF.

The V and J genes are TRBV10-3 and TRBJ2-7; D not resolved. The CDR3 covers 14 residues. Per germline, CDR1 ENHRY and CDR2 SYGVKD. The V end lost 4 bases, the J end lost 3 bases, and 13 bases lay between the germline ends. CDR3 nucleotide sequence: TGTGCCATCAGTGCTCAGGCCCTACGCTACGAGCAGTACTTC. It translates to CAISAQALRYEQYF.

The chain carries TRBV5-4 and TRBJ2-1, with TRBD1 as a possible D gene (6 bases). V was pared by 4 bases and J by 7 bases, with 18 bases between. The CDR3 spans 15 residues. Germline lookup yields CDR1 SGHNT and CDR2 YYREEE (reference sequence). CDR3 amino acids: CASSQDSRLKNEQFF. CDR3 in DNA: TGTGCCAGCAGCCAGGACAGTAGGCTTAAGAATGAGCAGTTCTTC.

V usage is TRBV5-4 and J usage is TRBJ2-4, with 10 bases identical to TRBD1. The CDR3 covers 14 residues. The germline V gene encodes CDR1 SGHNT and CDR2 YYREEE (reference sequence). After removal of 5 bases from V and 9 bases from J, the junction contained 8 bases not matched to a gene. The CDR3 spells CASRPDRGLGIQYF. CDR3 nucleotide sequence: TGTGCCAGCAGGCCCGACAGGGGGCTGGGCATTCAGTACTTC. Drawing the rest from reference TRBV5-4 and TRBJ2-4, the complete variable domain is ETGVTQSPTHLIKTRGQQVTLRCSSQSGHNTVSWYQQALGQGPQFIFQYYREEENGRGNFPPRFSGLQFPNYSSELNVNALELDDSALYLCASRPDRGLGIQYFGAGTRLSVL.

The chain links TRBV7-2 to TRBJ1-1; TRBD1 is a possible D gene (5 bases). The CDR3 covers 16 residues. Germline assignment: CDR1 SGHTA and CDR2 FQGNSA. V was clipped by 4 bases and J by 0 bases, with 15 bases between them. The CDR3 protein is CASSSGGSKLNTEAFF. Here the CDR3 DNA reads TGTGCCAGCAGCTCCGGGGGGTCAAAGCTGAACACTGAAGCTTTCTTT.

The J gene is TRBJ2-5, the V gene TRBV4-1; 7 positions match TRBD2. Germline CDR1 and CDR2: MGHRA and YSYEKL. J lost 0 bases, V lost 5 bases, and 9 bases had no gene match. The CDR3 extends over 16 amino acids. The CDR3 spells CASSFTWAGDQETQYF. As DNA, the CDR3 is TGCGCCAGCAGCTTCACCTGGGCGGGGGACCAAGAGACCCAGTACTTC.